This is a list of T cell receptor beta chains from one sample in a study of OX40 agonist ivuxolimab in advanced cancers. Repertoires were generated with immunoSEQ multiplex PCR, while TCRdb's copy carries only in-frame clones and drops some. The sample has some 48,000 clones; around four fifths are singletons. This specimen was CD4+ or CD8+ T cells sorted from blood, taken in a trial of the OX40 agonist ivuxolimab. The receptors were gathered from an adult with an advanced solid tumor such as melanoma, head and neck, liver or kidney cancer. Both conserved end residues are part of each CDR3. The D gene is left open where the match is weak. Some rows mark clone size as missing; the rest say once, few, many or name a class of expanded clone.

>-|TRBV9|TRBJ2-7|TRBD2
TGTGCCAGCAGCGCCGGGACTAGCTTTGGTTACGAGCAGTACTTC
CASSAGTSFGYEQYF
>few|TRBV28|TRBJ2-7|TRBD1
TGTGCCAGCAGTGACAGGGGCCACGAGCAGTACTTC
CASSDRGHEQYF
>-|TRBV5-1|TRBJ2-1|TRBD2
TGCGCCAGCAGCTTAGCGGGAGCTACATATCGGTACAATGAGCAGTTCTTC
CASSLAGATYRYNEQFF
>-|TRBV27|TRBJ2-7|TRBD1
TGTGCCAGCAGTTCGGGGACAGGGGGCAGCGACGAGCAGTACTTC
CASSSGTGGSDEQYF
>-|TRBV7-9|TRBJ2-7|-
TGTGCCAGCAGCCCCCTGGGGTCCGAGCAGTACTTC
CASSPLGSEQYF
>-|TRBV19|TRBJ2-2|TRBD1
TGTGCCAGTAGTATGTGGCAGGGGGCCACCGGGGAGCTGTTTTTT
CASSMWQGATGELFF
>-|TRBV29-1|TRBJ2-7|TRBD1
TGCAGCGTTGAGGGACAGATTGGGTACGAGCAGTACTTC
CSVEGQIGYEQYF
>-|TRBV28|TRBJ1-5|-
TGTGCCAGCAGTTCGTGGGGGGGCGACTATCAGCCCCAGCATTTT
CASSSWGGDYQPQHF
>-|TRBV2|TRBJ1-3|-
TGTGCCAGCAGTGTGAAACTCTCTGGAAACACCATATATTTT
CASSVKLSGNTIYF
>-|TRBV27|TRBJ1-6|-
TGTGCCAGCAGTTTTGGGACATTTTCGTTTAATTCACCCCTCCACTTT
CASSFGTFSFNSPLHF
>-|TRBV6-4|TRBJ2-5|-
TGTGCCAGCAGTCCTAGAGCCGAAGAGACCCAGTACTTC
CASSPRAEETQYF
>-|TRBV27|TRBJ2-7|TRBD2
TGTGCCAGCAGTTTACGGGGGGGACTAGCGGACACCTACGAGCAGTACTTC
CASSLRGGLADTYEQYF
>-|TRBV7-2|TRBJ1-2|TRBD1
TGTGCCAGCAGCTTAAGGAGCGGGACAGGGGTTGCGTCCACCTTC
CASSLRSGTGVASTF
>-|TRBV9|TRBJ2-7|-
TGTGCCAGCAGCCCCGCCCCATATAACTACGAGCAGTACTTC
CASSPAPYNYEQYF
>-|TRBV15|TRBJ2-6|-
TGTGCCACCAGCAGAGGAGGCCTCGGGGCCAACGTCCTGACTTTC
CATSRGGLGANVLTF
>-|TRBV28|TRBJ1-5|-
TGTGCCAGCAGTTTAGGGAGGGAAAGCAATCAGCCCCAGCATTTT
CASSLGRESNQPQHF
>once|TRBV11-3|TRBJ2-2|TRBD1
TGTGCCAGCAGCAAAACAGGGGGCCCGGGGGGTGCCGGGGAGCTGTTTTTT
CASSKTGGPGGAGELFF
>-|TRBV9|TRBJ2-1|TRBD2
TGTGCCAGCAGCGTAGGCGGGAGGGCCGATGAGCAGTTCTTC
CASSVGGRADEQFF
>-|TRBV6-1|TRBJ2-7|TRBD2
TGTGCCAGCAGTGAATTGTACCCTCGGACTAGCGGGAGGGGGAGCTCCTACGAGCAGTACTTC
CASSELYPRTSGRGSSYEQYF
>-|TRBV7-6|TRBJ2-1|-
TGTGCCAGCAGCTTCGGGGCCCCGAATGAGCAGTTCTTC
CASSFGAPNEQFF
>-|TRBV19|TRBJ2-3|TRBD2
TGTGCCAGTAGTATGACCCTCTGGCGGGGGAGCACAGATACGCAGTATTTT
CASSMTLWRGSTDTQYF
>-|TRBV27|TRBJ1-2|TRBD1
TGTGCCAGCAGTTTCACAGGGGCCGCCTATGGCTACACCTTC
CASSFTGAAYGYTF
>-|TRBV5-4|TRBJ2-1|-
TGTGCCAGCAGCAACTCCGGGACTCAAAATGAGCAGTTCTTC
CASSNSGTQNEQFF
>-|TRBV19|TRBJ2-2|-
TGTGCCAACCCGCGGGTAACCGGGGAGCTGTTTTTT
CANPRVTGELFF
>-|TRBV5-1|TRBJ1-5|TRBD1
TGCGCCAGCAGCTTGGGGTGGGGACAGGAGCTTCAGCCCCAGCATTTT
CASSLGWGQELQPQHF
>-|TRBV4-2|TRBJ2-2|TRBD1
TGTGCCAGCAGCCTCCAGCACAGGGGGGCCGGGGAGCTGTTTTTT
CASSLQHRGAGELFF
>-|TRBV12-5|TRBJ2-1|TRBD2
TGTGCTAGTGGTTTGGTACTGGACGGGGGGGCTAATGAGCAGTTCTTC
CASGLVLDGGANEQFF
>-|TRBV19|TRBJ1-1|-
TGTGCCAGCCGGTGGTCCTGGAGCAATAAAGAAGCTTTCTTT
CASRWSWSNKEAFF
>-|TRBV5-1|TRBJ2-1|TRBD2
TGCGCCAGCAGGGTCTGGACTAGCGGGAACAATGAGCAGTTCTTC
CASRVWTSGNNEQFF
>-|TRBV27|TRBJ2-7|-
TGTGCCAGCAGTTTATCTGGGGAGATCTCCTACGAGCAGTACTTC
CASSLSGEISYEQYF
>-|TRBV6-5|TRBJ2-1|-
TGTGCCAGCAGTTACGGCAATGAGCAGTTCTTC
CASSYGNEQFF
>-|TRBV5-4|TRBJ2-7|-
TGTGCCAGCAGCTTGAGGGGATCTGTTTACGAGCAGTACTTC
CASSLRGSVYEQYF
>-|TRBV10-2|TRBJ1-1|-
TGCGCCAGCATTACGGCATATTCGAACACTGAAGCTTTCTTT
CASITAYSNTEAFF
>-|TRBV4-1|TRBJ2-2|TRBD2
TGCGCCAGCAGCCATTTCCAGACTAGCTATGGAATCACCGGGGAGCTGTTTTTT
CASSHFQTSYGITGELFF
>-|TRBV9|TRBJ2-1|TRBD1
TGTGCCAGCAGCGTAAACCGGGACAGGGCCTTCAATGAGCAGTTCTTC
CASSVNRDRAFNEQFF
>-|TRBV7-8|TRBJ2-1|-
TGTGCCAGCAGCTTATATGAGGGGACCTACAATGAGCAGTTCTTC
CASSLYEGTYNEQFF
>-|TRBV7-9|TRBJ1-2|TRBD1
TGTGCCAGCAGCTTCGTGGGGGACAGCTATGGCTACACCTTC
CASSFVGDSYGYTF
>-|TRBV5-6|TRBJ2-1|TRBD1
TGTGCCAGCAGCACGGACAGGATAGGGGATGGGGACAATGAGCAGTTCTTC
CASSTDRIGDGDNEQFF
>-|TRBV7-9|TRBJ2-7|TRBD1
TGTGCCAGCAGCTCCGGGACAGGGATCTACGAGCAGTACTTC
CASSSGTGIYEQYF
>-|TRBV13|TRBJ2-3|-
TGTGCCAGCACCGGTGAAGAGACTAGCACAGATACGCAGTATTTT
CASTGEETSTDTQYF
>-|TRBV20-1|TRBJ2-7|-
TGCAGTGCAAACGAGCAGTACTTC
CSANEQYF
>-|TRBV6-1|TRBJ2-7|-
TGTGCCAGCAGTTCGCAGGGCGAGCAGTACTTC
CASSSQGEQYF
>-|TRBV14|TRBJ1-2|-
TGTGCCAGCAGCCATTTAGCCACGGACTATGGCTACACCTTC
CASSHLATDYGYTF
>once|TRBV27|TRBJ2-5|-
TGTGCCAGCAGCCTTATCGCCCCAGGCAGGGTCCAAGAGACCCAGTACTTC
CASSLIAPGRVQETQYF
>-|TRBV19|TRBJ2-3|TRBD2
TGTGCCAGTAGTGGACTAGAGGGCCCAGATACGCAGTATTTT
CASSGLEGPDTQYF
>-|TRBV2|TRBJ2-5|TRBD1
TGTGCCAGCAGACACCAGGGGGAACAAGAGACCCAGTACTTC
CASRHQGEQETQYF
>-|TRBV5-1|TRBJ2-1|TRBD2
TGCGCCAGCAGCTATGGACTAGCGGGGGAGTCGGACAATGAGCAGTTCTTC
CASSYGLAGESDNEQFF
>-|TRBV14|TRBJ2-7|TRBD1
TGTGCCAGCAGCCAAGAGGGACAGGGGATCCTGAGCTACGAGCAGTACTTC
CASSQEGQGILSYEQYF